Following are 2 T cell receptor beta chains from one sample sequenced in a study of T cell responses to AZD1222 COVID-19 vaccine. Clones were sequenced by immunoSEQ multiplex PCR, and TCRdb holds only the in-frame ones, with some missing. This table has approximately 120,000 clones, roughly nine tenths appearing once. This sample comprised peripheral blood, obtained on day 0 of AZD1222 vaccination. These receptors came from an adult in good health.

Of note for this clone: The same CDR3 is also encoded by other DNA sequences in this sample. The V and J genes are TRBV10-2 and TRBJ2-6, with D tentatively TRBD2 (5 bases). V was trimmed by 4 bases and J by 0 bases, leaving 7 bases between them. The germline gives CDR1 WSHSY, CDR2 SAAADI. The CDR3 covers 15 residues. In nucleotides, the CDR3 is TGCGCCAGCAGTGCCGCGGGCTCTGGGGCCAACGTCCTGACTTTC. Encoded protein: CASSAAGSGANVLTF.

The V call is TRBV18, the J call TRBJ1-1; the D is unclear. The CDR3 is 12 amino acids. The germline V and J ends were trimmed by 3 bases and 7 bases, with 9 bases remaining between them. The V gene's germline CDR1 is KGHSH and CDR2 LQKENI. Here the CDR3 reads CASSPIGSEAFF. Written as DNA, the CDR3 is TGTGCCAGCTCACCGATCGGGAGTGAAGCTTTCTTT.